These 2 T cell receptor beta chains came from one sample sequenced in a study of radiotherapy plus CTLA-4 blockade in lung cancer (dated by TCRdb to the late 2010s). Library construction relied on the immunoSEQ multiplex PCR assay. Not all clones reach the TCRdb copy of this immuneACCESS table, which keeps in-frame sequences only. Checked studies attribute under half of the gap to unresolved V genes and leave the rest unexplained. Recorded for this sample are around 15,000 clones; roughly two thirds of them occurred a single time. The ten largest clonotypes hold 53% of the sample. The sequenced sample was peripheral blood, obtained from a patient treated with radiotherapy plus ipilimumab. Receptors originate from a human donor with non-small cell lung cancer whose response to radiotherapy plus ipilimumab could not be evaluated.

The chain joins TRBV5-1 to TRBJ2-1, with TRBD2 identical over 9 bases. Germline-derived CDR1 and CDR2 are SGHRS and YFSETQ. The CDR3 has 16 amino acids. V lost 0 bases to trimming and J lost 4 bases; unmatched junction nucleotides: 5. CDR3 protein: CASSLAGGGEYNEQFF. CDR3 nucleotide sequence: TGCGCCAGCAGCTTGGCCGGCGGGGGGGAATACAATGAGCAGTTCTTC.

The J gene is TRBJ1-6, the V gene TRBV5-6, with 7 bases lining up with TRBD1. This CDR3 has 16 amino acids. The V gene's germline CDR1 is SGHDT and CDR2 YYEEEE. Losses at the gene ends were 2 bases for V and 6 bases for J; bases not matched to a gene: 8. In DNA form, the CDR3 reads TGTGCCAGCAGCTTCGAGACAGGGCAGGGTAATTCACCCCTCCACTTT. This codes for CASSFETGQGNSPLHF.